This entry describes one T cell receptor (beta chain). Its specificity is unknown. The V gene lost 4 bases and the J gene lost 1 base, with 11 bases spanning the gap. From germline, CDR1 is SGHAT and CDR2 FQNNGV. CDR3 length equals 15 residues. The record originates from a study of T cell repertoires in cytomegalovirus infection. TCRdb ran MiXCR on the reads and lists one entry per CDR3 protein. This table has some 940,000 distinct CDR3 sequences, about a third appearing once. This chain joins TRBV11-2 and TRBJ1-3; no definite D call. The receptor comes from a human donor in good health (CMV status not recorded). Some clones in this sample may be carry-over from other donors' samples. Material: cultured CD8+ T cells from PBMCs, obtained from culture after CMV antigen stimulation. The CDR3, as DNA: TGTGCCAGCAGCTACAGAGATTTTTCTGGAAACACCATATATTTT. The encoded protein is CASSYRDFSGNTIYF.